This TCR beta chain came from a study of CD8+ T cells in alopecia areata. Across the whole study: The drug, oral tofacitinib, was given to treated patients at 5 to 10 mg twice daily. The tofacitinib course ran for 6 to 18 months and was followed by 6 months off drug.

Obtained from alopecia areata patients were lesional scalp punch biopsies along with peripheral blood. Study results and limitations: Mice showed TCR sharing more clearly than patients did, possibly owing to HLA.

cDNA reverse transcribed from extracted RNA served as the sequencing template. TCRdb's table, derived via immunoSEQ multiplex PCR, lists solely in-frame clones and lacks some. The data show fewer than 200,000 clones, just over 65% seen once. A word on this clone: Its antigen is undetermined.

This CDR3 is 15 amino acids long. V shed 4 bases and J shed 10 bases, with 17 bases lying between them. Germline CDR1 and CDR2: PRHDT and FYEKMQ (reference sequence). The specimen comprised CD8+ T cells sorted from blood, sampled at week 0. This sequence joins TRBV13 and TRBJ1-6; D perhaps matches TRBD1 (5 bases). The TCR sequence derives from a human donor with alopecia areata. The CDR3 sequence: CASSSSGTSYSPLHF. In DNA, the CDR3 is TGTGCCAGCAGCTCTTCGGGGACCTCGTACTCACCCCTCCACTTT.